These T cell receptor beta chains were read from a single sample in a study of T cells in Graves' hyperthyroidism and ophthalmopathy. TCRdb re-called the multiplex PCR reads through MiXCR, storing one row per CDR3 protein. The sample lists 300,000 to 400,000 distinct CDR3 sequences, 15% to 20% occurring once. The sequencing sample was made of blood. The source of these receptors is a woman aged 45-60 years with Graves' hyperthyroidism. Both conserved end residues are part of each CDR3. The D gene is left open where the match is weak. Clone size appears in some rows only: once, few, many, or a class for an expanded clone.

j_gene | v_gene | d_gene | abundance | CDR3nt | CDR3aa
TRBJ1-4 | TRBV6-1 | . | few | TGTGCCAGCAGTGAATCAGGGCGGGGATTGAGCGAAAAACTGTTTTTT | CASSESGRGLSEKLFF
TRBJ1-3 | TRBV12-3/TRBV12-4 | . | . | TGTGCCAGCAGCGTAGTAGGAGGTCCTCCTGGAAACACCATATATTTT | CASSVVGGPPGNTIYF
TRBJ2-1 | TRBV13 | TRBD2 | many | TGTGCCAGCAGCTTACAGGGACTAGCGGGAGATGAGCAGTTCTTC | CASSLQGLAGDEQFF
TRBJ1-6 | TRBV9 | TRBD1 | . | TGTGCCAGCAGCGTAGTGGACAGGGGCGAGTCACCCCTCCACTTT | CASSVVDRGESPLHF
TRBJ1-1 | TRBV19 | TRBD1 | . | TGTGCCAGTAGTATCCTACCGGGACAGGGGGCGGCTGAAGCTTTCTTT | CASSILPGQGAAEAFF
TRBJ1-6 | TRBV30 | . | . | TGTGCCTGGAGCGGAGGGACGGGGAATAATTCACCCCTCCACTTT | CAWSGGTGNNSPLHF
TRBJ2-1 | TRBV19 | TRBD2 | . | TGTGCCAGTAGTAAAACTAGCGGCCCTCCCTACAATGAGCAGTTCTTC | CASSKTSGPPYNEQFF
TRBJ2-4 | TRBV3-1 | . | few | TGTGCCAGCAGCCAAGAGTCGCTAGCCGGGGTGAACATTCAGTACTTC | CASSQESLAGVNIQYF
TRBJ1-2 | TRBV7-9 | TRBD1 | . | TGTGCCAGCAGTTCAACCGGGACAGGGGGTGGCTACACCTTC | CASSSTGTGGGYTF
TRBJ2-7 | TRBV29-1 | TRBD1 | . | TGCAGCGCTCGGGGACAGGGAGGCGAGCAGTACTTC | CSARGQGGEQYF
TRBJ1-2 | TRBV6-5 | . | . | TGTGCCAGCAGTTACGCCCAGGGCTACACCTTC | CASSYAQGYTF
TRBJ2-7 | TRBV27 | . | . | TGTGCCAGCACGCTTCATGGGGAGCAGTACTTC | CASTLHGEQYF
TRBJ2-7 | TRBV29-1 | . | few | TGCAGCGCGGGGGACAGAAACTCCTACGAGCAGTACTTC | CSAGDRNSYEQYF
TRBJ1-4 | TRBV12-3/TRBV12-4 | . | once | TGTGCCAGCAGTTTAGAGGACCCGGGTGTGGAAAAACTGTTTTTT | CASSLEDPGVEKLFF
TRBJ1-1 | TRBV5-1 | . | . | TGCGCCAGCAGCGGCGGTGGGGGTTGGACTGAAGCTTTCTTT | CASSGGGGWTEAFF
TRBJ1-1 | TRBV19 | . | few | TGTGCCAGTAATACAGCTTTGAACACTGAAGCTTTCTTT | CASNTALNTEAFF
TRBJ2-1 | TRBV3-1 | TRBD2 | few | TGTGCCAGCGGCCAAGGGAGGATGAGCGGGACTAAGCAGTTCTTC | CASGQGRMSGTKQFF
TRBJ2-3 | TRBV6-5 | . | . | TGTGCCAGCAGTTACTCGACGGATAATACGCAGTATTTT | CASSYSTDNTQYF
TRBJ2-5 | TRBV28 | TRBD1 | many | TGTGCCAGCAGTTACCCCAGGACAGGCCCGCAGACAGGGACCCAGTACTTC | CASSYPRTGPQTGTQYF
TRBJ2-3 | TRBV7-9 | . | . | TGTGCCAGCAGCTTGGGTAGGGTCGAGGATACGCAGTATTTT | CASSLGRVEDTQYF
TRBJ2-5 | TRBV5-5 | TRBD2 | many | TGTGCCAGCAGGCGAACTAGCGCACAAGAGACCCAGTACTTC | CASRRTSAQETQYF
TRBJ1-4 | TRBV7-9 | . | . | TGTGCCAGCAGCCACCCCCTAGAGAGGGGAGGTGAAAAACTGTTTTTT | CASSHPLERGGEKLFF
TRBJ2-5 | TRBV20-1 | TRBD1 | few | TGCAGTGCTAGAGTATCAGGGGGACAAGAGACCCAGTACTTC | CSARVSGGQETQYF
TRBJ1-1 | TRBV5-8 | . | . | TGTGCCAGCAGCGAGGACCCCAGGGGCCCTGACACTGAAGCTTTCTTT | CASSEDPRGPDTEAFF
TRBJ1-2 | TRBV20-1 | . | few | TGCAGTGCTATGGACAGTGTGGTTAATGGCTACACCTTC | CSAMDSVVNGYTF
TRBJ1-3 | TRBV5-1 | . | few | TGCGCCAGCAGCTCAGCGTCCTCTGGAAACACCATATATTTT | CASSSASSGNTIYF
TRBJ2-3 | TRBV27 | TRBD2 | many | TGTGCCAGCAGTTTAGTGCGGGGGGCAGATACGCAGTATTTT | CASSLVRGADTQYF
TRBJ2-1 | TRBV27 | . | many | TGTGCCAGCAGTACCCTCGATGAGCAGTTCTTC | CASSTLDEQFF
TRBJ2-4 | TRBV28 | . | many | TGTGCCAGCAGTCTCGCACAGGGTAGCGGAGCCAAAAACATTCAGTACTTC | CASSLAQGSGAKNIQYF
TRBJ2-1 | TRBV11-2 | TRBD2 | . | TGTGCCAGCAGCACCGCTAGCGGGGGGGCCTACAATGAGCAGTTCTTC | CASSTASGGAYNEQFF
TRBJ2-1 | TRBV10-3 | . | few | TGTGCCATCAGTGAGTCTGACAATGAGCAGTTCTTC | CAISESDNEQFF
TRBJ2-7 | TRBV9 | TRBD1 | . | TGTGCCAGCAGCCCCTGGGACAGAGACTACGAGCAGTACTTC | CASSPWDRDYEQYF
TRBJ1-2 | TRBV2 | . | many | TGTGCCAGCAGACCCCAAGCAGGGGCTAACTATGGCTACACCTTC | CASRPQAGANYGYTF
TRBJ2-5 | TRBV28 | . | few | TGTGCCAGCGGGAATTTACAAGAGACCCAGTACTTC | CASGNLQETQYF
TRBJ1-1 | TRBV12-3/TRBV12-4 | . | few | TGTGCCAGCAGTTTTCCCACGTTCGACAGGAGGGATGAACACACTGAAGCTTTCTTT | CASSFPTFDRRDEHTEAFF
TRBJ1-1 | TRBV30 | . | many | TGTGCCTGGAGTGTTATCGGGGGTAGTGCTGAAGCTTTCTTT | CAWSVIGGSAEAFF
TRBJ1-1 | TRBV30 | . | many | TGTGCCTGGAGGGAACAGGAAATGAACACTGAAGCTTTCTTT | CAWREQEMNTEAFF
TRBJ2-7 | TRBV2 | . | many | TGTGCCAGCCTAGGGAGCAATCGCGAGCAGTACTTC | CASLGSNREQYF
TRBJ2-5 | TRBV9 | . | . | TGTGCCAGCAGTCGACTGGACGGCTACCAAGAGACCCAGTACTTC | CASSRLDGYQETQYF
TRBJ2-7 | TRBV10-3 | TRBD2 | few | TGTGCCATCACCGCGGGAGGGTTGTACGAGCAGTACTTC | CAITAGGLYEQYF
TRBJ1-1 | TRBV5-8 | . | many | TGTGCCAGCAGCTCACCAGGGGTTTGGACTGAAGCTTTCTTT | CASSSPGVWTEAFF
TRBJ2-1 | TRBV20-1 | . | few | TGCAGTATAAATGGACTGCCAGGGGCGTACAATGAGCAGTTCTTC | CSINGLPGAYNEQFF
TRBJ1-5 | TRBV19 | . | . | TGTGCCAGTAGTGGAAAGGTCAATCAGCCCCAGCATTTT | CASSGKVNQPQHF
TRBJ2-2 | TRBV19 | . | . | TGTGCCAGTAAGCTCGATCCCGTTACCGGGGAGCTGTTTTTT | CASKLDPVTGELFF
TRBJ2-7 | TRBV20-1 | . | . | TGCAGTGCTACAACAGGGTCCCACGAGCAGTACTTC | CSATTGSHEQYF
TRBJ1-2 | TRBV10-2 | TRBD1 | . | TGCGCCAGCAGTGAGGAAAGGGGGCGGTATGGCTACACCTTC | CASSEERGRYGYTF
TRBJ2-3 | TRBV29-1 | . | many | TGCAGCGCCCATGGTGCCTCCTGGGATACGCAGTATTTT | CSAHGASWDTQYF
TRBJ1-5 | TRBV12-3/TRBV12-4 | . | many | TGTGCCAGCAGTTGGGAAGGAGCCCAGCATTTT | CASSWEGAQHF
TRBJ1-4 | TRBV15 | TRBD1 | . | TGTGCCACCAGCAGAGACAGGGGGATGGATGAAAAACTGTTTTTT | CATSRDRGMDEKLFF
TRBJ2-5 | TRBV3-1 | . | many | TGTGCCAGCAGCCAACCTGAAGAGACCCAGTACTTC | CASSQPEETQYF
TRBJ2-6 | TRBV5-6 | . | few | TGTGCCAGCAGCCTGCCGGGTTACGCTTCTGGGGCCAACGTCCTGACTTTC | CASSLPGYASGANVLTF
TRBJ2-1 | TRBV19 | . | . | TGTGCCAGTAGTATGACGGAATCATCCAATGAGCAGTTCTTC | CASSMTESSNEQFF
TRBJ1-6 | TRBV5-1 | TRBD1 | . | TGCGCCAGCAGCGCGGACAGGTATAATTCACCCCTCCACTTT | CASSADRYNSPLHF
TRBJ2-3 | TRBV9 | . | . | TGTGCCAGCAGCGCCACAGGAGCAACCGGTGCAGATACGCAGTATTTT | CASSATGATGADTQYF
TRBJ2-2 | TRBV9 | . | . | TGTGCCAGCAGCGTAGAGTCCGGGAAAGTGAACACCGGGGAGCTGTTTTTT | CASSVESGKVNTGELFF
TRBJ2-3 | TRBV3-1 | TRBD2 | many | TGTGCCAGCAGCCAGGGACTAGCGGGGGTGGGAGATACGCAGTATTTT | CASSQGLAGVGDTQYF
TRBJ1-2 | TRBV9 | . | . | TGTGCCAGCAGCCTACGGACAGACCCCAACTATGGCTACACCTTC | CASSLRTDPNYGYTF
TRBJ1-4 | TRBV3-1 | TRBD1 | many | TGTGCCAGCAGCCAAGACCGGACAGGTGGAAAACTGTTTTTT | CASSQDRTGGKLFF
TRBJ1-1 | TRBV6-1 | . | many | TGTGCCAGCAGGGCTACATTGAACACTGAAGCTTTCTTT | CASRATLNTEAFF